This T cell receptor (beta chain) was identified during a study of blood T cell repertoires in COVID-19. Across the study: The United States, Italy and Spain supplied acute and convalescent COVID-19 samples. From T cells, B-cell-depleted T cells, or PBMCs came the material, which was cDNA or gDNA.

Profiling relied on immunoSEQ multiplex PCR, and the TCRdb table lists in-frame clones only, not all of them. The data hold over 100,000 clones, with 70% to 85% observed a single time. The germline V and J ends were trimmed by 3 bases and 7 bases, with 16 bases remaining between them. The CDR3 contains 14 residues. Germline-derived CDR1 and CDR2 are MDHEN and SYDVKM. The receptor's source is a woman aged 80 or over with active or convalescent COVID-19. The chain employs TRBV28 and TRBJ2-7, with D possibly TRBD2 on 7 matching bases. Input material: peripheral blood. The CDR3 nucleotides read TGTGCCAGCAGTTTCGGGGGCCAAGCGGGGGAGCAGTACTTC. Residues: CASSFGGQAGEQYF.